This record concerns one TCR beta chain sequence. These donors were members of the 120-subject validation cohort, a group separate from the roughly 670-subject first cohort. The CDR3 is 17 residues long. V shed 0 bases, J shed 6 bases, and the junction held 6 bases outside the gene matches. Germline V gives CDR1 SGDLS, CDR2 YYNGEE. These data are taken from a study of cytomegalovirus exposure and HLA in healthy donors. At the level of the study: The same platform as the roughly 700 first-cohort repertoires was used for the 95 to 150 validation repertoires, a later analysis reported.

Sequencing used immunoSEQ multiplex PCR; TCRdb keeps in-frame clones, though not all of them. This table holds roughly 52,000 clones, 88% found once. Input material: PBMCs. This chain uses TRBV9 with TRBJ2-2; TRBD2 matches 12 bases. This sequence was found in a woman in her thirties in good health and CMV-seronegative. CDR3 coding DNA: TGTGCCAGCAGCGTAGAGGTGCTAGCGGGAGGGGCCGGGGAGCTGTTTTTT. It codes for CASSVEVLAGGAGELFF.